The rows below give T cell receptor beta chains drawn from one sample of a study of blood T cell repertoires in COVID-19. Clones were read by immunoSEQ multiplex PCR, and TCRdb kept only the in-frame ones, dropping some. This table has about 80,000 clones, 70% to 90% appearing once. Material for sequencing was peripheral blood. All receptors come from a man aged 50-60 years with COVID-19, enrolled during active disease. CDR3s include the opening cysteine and the closing phenylalanine or tryptophan. A D gene is named only where the DNA matches it firmly. The listing skips clone size in some rows; elsewhere it reads once, few, many or a size class.

few,TRBJ1-6,TRBV5-6,15,-,CASSFRGPSNSPLHF,TGTGCCAGCAGCTTCAGGGGCCCGAGTAATTCACCCCTCCACTTT
-,TRBJ1-1,TRBV27,15,-,CASSLRDKMNTEAFF,TGTGCCAGCAGTTTACGGGACAAAATGAACACTGAAGCTTTCTTT
-,TRBJ1-2,TRBV19,13,-,CASRNQNGYGYTF,TGTGCCAGTAGGAACCAGAATGGCTATGGCTACACCTTC
-,TRBJ1-1,TRBV6-5,15,-,CASSYSGGGNTEAFF,TGTGCCAGCAGTTACTCCGGGGGGGGGAACACTGAAGCTTTCTTT
-,TRBJ1-4,TRBV12-3/TRBV12-4,13,TRBD1,CASSPGTGEKLFF,TGTGCCAGCAGCCCCGGGACAGGTGAAAAACTGTTTTTT
-,TRBJ2-6,TRBV6-1,18,TRBD1,CASSGRQGAGSGANVLTF,TGTGCCAGCAGTGGCCGACAGGGGGCGGGCTCTGGGGCCAACGTCCTGACTTTC
-,TRBJ2-6,TRBV6-1,16,-,CASSGTETSGANVLTF,TGTGCCAGCAGTGGAACAGAGACCTCTGGGGCCAACGTCCTGACTTTC
-,TRBJ1-5,TRBV30,13,TRBD1,CAWARGRGQPQHF,TGTGCCTGGGCCAGGGGGCGCGGTCAGCCCCAGCATTTT
few,TRBJ1-6,TRBV6-2/TRBV6-3,15,-,CASSYHDLRGSPLHF,TGTGCCAGCAGTTACCACGATTTAAGAGGATCACCCCTCCACTTT
-,TRBJ1-2,TRBV30,14,-,CAWNSSPTNYGYTF,TGTGCCTGGAATTCGAGCCCAACTAACTATGGCTACACCTTC
-,TRBJ2-5,TRBV7-8,15,-,CASSPLLATSMVQYF,TGTGCCAGCAGCCCTCTTCTAGCGACCTCCATGGTGCAGTACTTC
-,TRBJ2-5,TRBV24-1,15,TRBD2,CATSDPRGVQETQYF,TGTGCCACCAGTGATCCCCGGGGGGTCCAAGAGACCCAGTACTTC
-,TRBJ2-3,TRBV6-5,15,TRBD2,CASRSSGSMKDTQYF,TGTGCCAGCAGATCTAGCGGGAGCATGAAAGATACGCAGTATTTT
once,TRBJ2-7,TRBV7-8,13,-,CASSLASRNEQYF,TGTGCCAGCAGCTTAGCTTCCAGGAACGAGCAGTACTTC
-,TRBJ2-3,TRBV2,15,-,CASSRQPGLPDTQYF,TGTGCCAGCAGTAGACAACCGGGACTGCCAGATACGCAGTATTTT
-,TRBJ1-1,TRBV29-1,13,TRBD1,CSAHRGVNTEAFF,TGCAGCGCTCACAGGGGGGTAAACACTGAAGCTTTCTTT
-,TRBJ2-1,TRBV20-1,14,-,CSASGGLNYNEQFF,TGCAGTGCTAGTGGGGGACTCAACTACAATGAGCAGTTCTTC
-,TRBJ2-7,TRBV6-6,14,TRBD2,CASSQLAEAYEQYF,TGTGCCAGCAGTCAACTAGCGGAAGCCTACGAGCAGTACTTC
once,TRBJ1-1,TRBV4-1,17,-,CASSQVPPQGGNTEAFF,TGCGCCAGCAGCCAAGTCCCCCCCCAAGGGGGGAACACTGAAGCTTTCTTT
-,TRBJ2-2,TRBV28,12,-,CASHRNTGELFF,TGTGCCAGCCACAGGAACACCGGGGAGCTGTTTTTT
few,TRBJ1-2,TRBV28,13,-,CASSADKLLGYTF,TGTGCCAGCAGTGCAGACAAGTTATTGGGCTACACCTTC
-,TRBJ1-1,TRBV12-3/TRBV12-4,13,-,CASGRSNREEAFF,TGTGCCAGCGGGCGCTCCAACAGGGAAGAAGCTTTCTTT
-,TRBJ2-2,TRBV6-1,16,TRBD2,CASSGDAAGAAGELFF,TGTGCCAGCAGTGGGGACGCAGCGGGAGCCGCCGGGGAGCTGTTTTTT